These 7 T cell receptor beta chains share one sample of origin, sequenced in a study of vaccination and CD4 T cells after COVID-19. MiXCR was run by TCRdb on the PCR reads, yielding one entry per CDR3 protein. The sample holds more than 12,000 distinct CDR3 sequences, more than 55% seen once. Sequencing used CD4+ T cells from blood, obtained after SARS-CoV-2 vaccination. Receptors originate from a human donor who had recovered from COVID-19.

This clonotype has more than one count but fewer than ten. The chain has TRBV27 and TRBJ2-7; D uncertain. Between the trimmed V and J ends, which lost 5 bases and 2 bases, there was a span of 19 bases. CDR3 length: 16 amino acids. CDR1 is MNHEY, CDR2 SMNVEV, per germline (reference sequence). The CDR3 protein is CASSPWVPPAAYEQYF. In nucleotides, the CDR3 is TGTGCCAGCAGTCCCTGGGTCCCCCCGGCGGCCTACGAGCAGTACTTC.

The rearrangement links TRBV7-2 to TRBJ1-1; D remains ambiguous. The CDR3 is 15 residues long. Trimming left V 1 base short and J 1 base short, with 10 bases between. Per the germline V gene, CDR1 is SGHTA and CDR2 is FQGNSA. The CDR3 spells CASSLVTGRNTEAFF. The CDR3 bases are TGTGCCAGCAGCTTAGTGACGGGGAGGAACACTGAAGCTTTCTTT.

The count of this clonotype is one. The V call is TRBV10-1, the J call TRBJ2-1; 7 positions agree with TRBD2. The J segment lost 9 bases and the V segment lost 0 bases, leaving 5 bases of the junction unmatched. The CDR3 consists of 14 residues. CDR1 is WNHNN and CDR2 is SYGVQD in the germline V gene (reference sequence). The CDR3 nucleotides are TGCGCCAGCAGTGAGTCGATCGCGGGAGTTGAGCAGTTCTTC. This translates into CASSESIAGVEQFF.

The V gene is TRBV20-1, the J gene TRBJ1-3; 9 positions match TRBD1. Germline V lookup: CDR1 DFQATT, CDR2 SNEGSKA (reference sequence). CDR3 size: 15 residues. The V gene end was trimmed by 5 bases and the J gene end by 3 bases; junction bases not matched to a gene: 8. CDR3 coding DNA: TGCAGTGCTGTAACCGGGACAGGGTTTGGAAACACCATATATTTT. This gives the protein CSAVTGTGFGNTIYF.

The V call is TRBV20-1, the J call TRBJ2-5; 10 bases align to TRBD2. V was pared by 5 bases and J by 4 bases, with 7 bases of the junction left unmatched. Germline V lookup: CDR1 DFQATT, CDR2 SNEGSKA (reference sequence). The CDR3 is made up of 14 amino acids. CDR3 region: CSAEIAGGGETQYF. Written as DNA, the CDR3 is TGCAGTGCTGAGATAGCGGGAGGAGGAGAGACCCAGTACTTC.

The chain uses TRBV6-1 and TRBJ2-7; D is possibly TRBD2 (5 bases). Germline V gene sequence: CDR1 MNHNS, CDR2 SASEGT. Trimming cost V 6 bases and J 3 bases, with 6 bases left between them. This CDR3 spans 11 amino acids. CDR3: CASRSGYEQYF. The CDR3 DNA follows: TGTGCCAGCAGAAGCGGCTACGAGCAGTACTTC.

The V and J genes are TRBV10-3 and TRBJ1-1, with D possibly being TRBD1 (6 bases). Germline V gene sequence: CDR1 ENHRY, CDR2 SYGVKD. V lost 10 bases and J 6 bases, leaving 15 bases between the germline ends. The CDR3 is 12 amino acids. CDR3 protein: CATAGDNAEAFF. Here the CDR3 DNA reads TGTGCCACCGCAGGGGATAACGCTGAAGCTTTCTTT.